This TCR beta chain was captured in a study of T-cell reconstitution after alpha-beta-depleted transplantation in children. For TCRbeta, the library was prepared with unique molecular identifiers. Each CDR3 protein is one row after TCRdb ran MiXCR on the PCR reads. The sample lists about 610,000 distinct CDR3 sequences, about 11% occurring once. The source material was PBMCs from the stem cell graft donor, sampled from the stem cell graft. The TCR originated in a human donor who donated a stem cell graft to a child with acute myeloid leukemia.

The CDR3 DNA reads TGCGCCAGCAGCCAAGATCGCCAGGGGGCCAAAAACATTCAGTACTTC. This codes for CASSQDRQGAKNIQYF. This chain links TRBV4-3 with TRBJ2-4, with D possibly TRBD1 on 6 matching bases. Germline loops: CDR1 LGHNA, CDR2 YSLEER. The CDR3 covers 16 residues. V gave up 0 bases and J gave up 1 base, with 10 bases separating them.